Sequencing of this TCR beta chain was carried out in a study of blood T cell repertoires in COVID-19. The wider study: The origin of the acute and convalescent COVID-19 samples was the United States, Italy and Spain.

Germline V gene sequence: CDR1 SNHLY, CDR2 FYNNEI. The CDR3 length is 17 residues. The ends lost 6 bases at V and 4 bases at J; junction bases unmatched: 12. TCRdb's table, derived via immunoSEQ multiplex PCR, lists solely in-frame clones and lacks some. The data hold 200,000 or so clones, with about nine tenths observed a single time. This chain connects TRBV2 to TRBJ1-2; TRBD1 matches at 12 bases. The sequencing input was PBMCs or T cells enriched from blood (not recorded which). The TCR was taken from a middle-aged woman with acute COVID-19. CDR3 sequence (DNA): TGTGCCAGCAGCCCCGGGACAGGGGGCGGTTTTACCTATGGCTACACCTTC. It translates to CASSPGTGGGFTYGYTF.